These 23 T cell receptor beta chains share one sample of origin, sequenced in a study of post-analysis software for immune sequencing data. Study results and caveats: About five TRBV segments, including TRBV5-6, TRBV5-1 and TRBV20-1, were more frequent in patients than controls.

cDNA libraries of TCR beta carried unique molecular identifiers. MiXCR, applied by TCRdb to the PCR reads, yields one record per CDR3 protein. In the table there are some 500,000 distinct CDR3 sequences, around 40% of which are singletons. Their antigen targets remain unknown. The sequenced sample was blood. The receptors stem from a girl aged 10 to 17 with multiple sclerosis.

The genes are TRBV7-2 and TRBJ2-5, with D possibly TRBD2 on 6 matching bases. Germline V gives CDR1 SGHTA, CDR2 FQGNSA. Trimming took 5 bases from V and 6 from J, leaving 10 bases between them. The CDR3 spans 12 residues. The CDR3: CASSAGLKTQYF. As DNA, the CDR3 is TGTGCCAGCAGCGCGGGGTTGAAGACCCAGTACTTC.

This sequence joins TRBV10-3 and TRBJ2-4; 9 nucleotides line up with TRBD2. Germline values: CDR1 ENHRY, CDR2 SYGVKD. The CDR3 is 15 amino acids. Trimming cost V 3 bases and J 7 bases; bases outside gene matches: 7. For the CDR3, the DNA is TGTGCCATCAGTGATCCGACTAGCGGAGGTAACATTCAGTACTTC. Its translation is CAISDPTSGGNIQYF.

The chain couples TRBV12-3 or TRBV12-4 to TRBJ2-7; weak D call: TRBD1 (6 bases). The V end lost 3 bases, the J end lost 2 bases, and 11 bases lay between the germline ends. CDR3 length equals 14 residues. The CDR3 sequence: CASSLYKGAYEQYF. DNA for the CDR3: TGTGCCAGCAGTTTGTACAAGGGGGCCTACGAGCAGTACTTC.

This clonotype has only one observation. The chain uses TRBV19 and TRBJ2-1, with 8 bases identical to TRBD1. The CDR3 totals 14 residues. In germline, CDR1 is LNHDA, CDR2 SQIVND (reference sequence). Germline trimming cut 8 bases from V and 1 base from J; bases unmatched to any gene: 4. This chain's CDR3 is CASCRDRSYNEQFF. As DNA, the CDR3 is TGTGCCAGTTGCCGGGACAGGTCCTACAATGAGCAGTTCTTC. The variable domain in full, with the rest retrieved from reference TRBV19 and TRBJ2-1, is DGGITQSPKYLFRKEGQNVTLSCEQNLNHDAMYWYRQDPGQGLRLIYYSQIVNDFQKGDIAEGYSVSREKKESFPLTVTSAQKNPTAFYLCASCRDRSYNEQFFGPGTRLTVL.

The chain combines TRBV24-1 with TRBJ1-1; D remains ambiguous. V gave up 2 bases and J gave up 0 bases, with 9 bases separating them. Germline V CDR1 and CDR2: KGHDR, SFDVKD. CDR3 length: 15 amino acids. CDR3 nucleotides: TGTGCCACCAGTGATTCGCGGATGATGAACACTGAAGCTTTCTTT. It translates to CATSDSRMMNTEAFF.

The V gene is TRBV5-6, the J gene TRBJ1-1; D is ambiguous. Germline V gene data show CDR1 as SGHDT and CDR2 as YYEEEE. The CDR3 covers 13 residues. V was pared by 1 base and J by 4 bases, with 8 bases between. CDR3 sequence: CASSLLGITEAFF. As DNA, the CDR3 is TGTGCCAGCAGCTTGCTAGGGATCACTGAAGCTTTCTTT.

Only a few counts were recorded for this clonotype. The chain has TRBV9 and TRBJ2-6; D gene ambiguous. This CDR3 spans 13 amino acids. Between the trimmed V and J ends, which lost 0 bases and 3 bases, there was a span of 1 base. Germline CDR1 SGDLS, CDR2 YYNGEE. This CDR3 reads CASSVGGANVLTF. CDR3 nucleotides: TGTGCCAGCAGCGTAGGTGGGGCCAACGTCCTGACTTTC.

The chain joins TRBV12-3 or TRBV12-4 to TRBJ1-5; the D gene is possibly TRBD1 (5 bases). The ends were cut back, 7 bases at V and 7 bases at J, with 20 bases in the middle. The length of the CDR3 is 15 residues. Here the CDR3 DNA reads TGTGCCAGCACCTACTGGGTGCAGGGTGGGCAGCCCCAGCATTTT. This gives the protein CASTYWVQGGQPQHF.

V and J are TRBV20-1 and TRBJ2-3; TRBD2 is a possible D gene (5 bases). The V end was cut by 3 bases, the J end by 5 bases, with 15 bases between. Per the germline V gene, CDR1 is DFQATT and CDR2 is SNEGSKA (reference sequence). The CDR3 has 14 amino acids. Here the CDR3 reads CSASAGVSGDTQYF. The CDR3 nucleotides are TGCAGTGCTAGTGCCGGGGTATCCGGAGATACGCAGTATTTT.

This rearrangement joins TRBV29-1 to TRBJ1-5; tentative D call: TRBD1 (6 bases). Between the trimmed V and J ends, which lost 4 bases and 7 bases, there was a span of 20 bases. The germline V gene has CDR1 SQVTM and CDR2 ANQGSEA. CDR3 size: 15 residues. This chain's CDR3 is CSVGGGMGLGQPQHF. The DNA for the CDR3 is TGCAGCGTTGGGGGGGGCATGGGCCTTGGGCAGCCCCAGCATTTT.

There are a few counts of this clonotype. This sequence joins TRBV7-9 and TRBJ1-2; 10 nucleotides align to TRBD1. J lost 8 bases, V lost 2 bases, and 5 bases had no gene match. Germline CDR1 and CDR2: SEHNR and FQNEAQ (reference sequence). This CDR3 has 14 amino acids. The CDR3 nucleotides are TGTGCCAGCAGCTTATCGGGACAGGGGTACGGCTACACCTTC. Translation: CASSLSGQGYGYTF.

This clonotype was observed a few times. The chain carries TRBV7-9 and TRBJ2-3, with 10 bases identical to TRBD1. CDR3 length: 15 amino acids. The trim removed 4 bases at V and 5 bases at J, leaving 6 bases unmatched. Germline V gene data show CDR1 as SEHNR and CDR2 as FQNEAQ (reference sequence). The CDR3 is CASSSGQGIGDTQYF. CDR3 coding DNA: TGTGCCAGCAGCTCGGGACAGGGGATCGGAGATACGCAGTATTTT.

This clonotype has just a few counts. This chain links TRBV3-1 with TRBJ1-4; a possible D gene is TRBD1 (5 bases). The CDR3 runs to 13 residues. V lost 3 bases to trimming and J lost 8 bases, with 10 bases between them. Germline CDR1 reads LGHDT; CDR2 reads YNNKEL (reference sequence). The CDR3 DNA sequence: TGTGCCAGCAGCCAGGGGACTAGGGAAAAACTGTTTTTT. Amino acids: CASSQGTREKLFF.

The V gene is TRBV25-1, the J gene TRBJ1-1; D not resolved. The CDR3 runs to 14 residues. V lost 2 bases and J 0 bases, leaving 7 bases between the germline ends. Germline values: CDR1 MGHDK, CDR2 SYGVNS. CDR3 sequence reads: CASSEKGLNTEAFF. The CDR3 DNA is TGTGCCAGCAGTGAAAAGGGCCTGAACACTGAAGCTTTCTTT.

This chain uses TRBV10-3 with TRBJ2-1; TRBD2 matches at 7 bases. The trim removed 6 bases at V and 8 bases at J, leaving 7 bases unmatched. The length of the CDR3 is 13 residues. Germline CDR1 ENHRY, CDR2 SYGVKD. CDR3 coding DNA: TGTGCCATCAGCAGACTAGCTCCGGATGAGCAGTTCTTC. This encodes CAISRLAPDEQFF.

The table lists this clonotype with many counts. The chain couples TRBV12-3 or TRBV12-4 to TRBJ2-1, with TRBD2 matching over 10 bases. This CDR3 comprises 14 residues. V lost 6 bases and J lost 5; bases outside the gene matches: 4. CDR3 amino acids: CASSLGLADNEQFF. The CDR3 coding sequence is TGTGCCAGCAGCCTAGGACTAGCGGACAATGAGCAGTTCTTC.

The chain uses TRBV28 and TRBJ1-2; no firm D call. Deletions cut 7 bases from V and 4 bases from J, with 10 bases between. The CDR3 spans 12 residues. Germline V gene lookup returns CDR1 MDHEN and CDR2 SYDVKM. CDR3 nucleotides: TGTGCCAGCATGGTAGGGCGCTATGGCTACACCTTC. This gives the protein CASMVGRYGYTF.

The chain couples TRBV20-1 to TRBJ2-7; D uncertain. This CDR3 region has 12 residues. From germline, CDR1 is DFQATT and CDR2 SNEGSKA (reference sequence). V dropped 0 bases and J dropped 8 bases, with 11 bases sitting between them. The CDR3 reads CSARETWSQQYF. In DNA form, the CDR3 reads TGCAGTGCTAGAGAAACATGGTCGCAGCAGTACTTC.

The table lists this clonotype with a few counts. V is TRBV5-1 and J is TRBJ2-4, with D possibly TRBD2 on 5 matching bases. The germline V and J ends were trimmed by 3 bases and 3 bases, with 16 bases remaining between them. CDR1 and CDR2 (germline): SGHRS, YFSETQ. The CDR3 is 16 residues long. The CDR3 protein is CASSSQYEGGKNIQYF. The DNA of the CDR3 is TGCGCCAGCAGCTCGCAGTACGAGGGTGGCAAAAACATTCAGTACTTC.

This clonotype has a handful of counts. The CDR3 coding sequence is TGCAGTGCTCGTTCGGGACTAGCGGGAGGGCCTGGCACAGATACGCAGTATTTT. It codes for CSARSGLAGGPGTDTQYF. This sequence joins TRBV20-1 and TRBJ2-3, with 16 positions matching TRBD2. This CDR3 is 18 amino acids long. The V segment lost 5 bases and the J segment 1 base; nucleotides outside the gene matches: 9. Germline values: CDR1 DFQATT, CDR2 SNEGSKA (reference sequence).

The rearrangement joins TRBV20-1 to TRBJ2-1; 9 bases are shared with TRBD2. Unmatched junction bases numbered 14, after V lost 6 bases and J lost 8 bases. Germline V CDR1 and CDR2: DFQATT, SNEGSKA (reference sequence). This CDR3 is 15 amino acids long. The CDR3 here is CSAGAGAGGPHEQFF. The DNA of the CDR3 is TGCAGTGCGGGAGCCGGCGCGGGAGGGCCACATGAGCAGTTCTTC.

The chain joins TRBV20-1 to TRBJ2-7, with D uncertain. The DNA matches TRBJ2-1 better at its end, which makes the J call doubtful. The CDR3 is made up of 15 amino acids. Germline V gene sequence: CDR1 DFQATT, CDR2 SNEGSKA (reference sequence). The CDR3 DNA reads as TGCAGTGCTAGAGCCAGGCTAGACGCCCTCGGTGAGCAGTTCTTC. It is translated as CSARARLDALGEQFF.

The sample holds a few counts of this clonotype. CDR3 DNA sequence: TGCAGTGCTAGAGTAACAGGGGGATTTTACGAGCAGTACTTC. Amino acids: CSARVTGGFYEQYF. The chain carries TRBV20-1 and TRBJ2-7; 8 nucleotides align to TRBD1. The trim removed 1 base at V and 4 bases at J, leaving 6 bases unmatched. The CDR3 runs 14 residues. Germline V lookup: CDR1 DFQATT, CDR2 SNEGSKA (reference sequence).